The 4 T cell receptor beta chains below all came from one sample that was sequenced in a study of control samples from healthy donors and cancer patients. Using immunoSEQ multiplex PCR, the repertoire was profiled, and TCRdb retains in-frame clones only, with some absent. Among about 120,000 clones listed, around nine tenths were seen once. The sample comprised blood. The source is a man in his thirties or forties in good health.

V is TRBV5-1 and J is TRBJ2-3, with TRBD2 matching 12 bases. Germline lookup yields CDR1 SGHRS and CDR2 YFSETQ. The CDR3 covers 15 residues. J gave up 6 bases and V 4 bases, and 6 bases lay outside the gene matches. CDR3 DNA: TGCGCCAGCAGCCTACTAGCGGGGGGCCTGGATACGCAGTATTTT. Translated, it gives CASSLLAGGLDTQYF.

V is TRBV27 and J is TRBJ2-7; 8 bases line up with TRBD1. CDR1 MNHEY and CDR2 SMNVEV come from the germline V gene (reference sequence). The CDR3 consists of 14 residues. The V segment lost 6 bases and the J segment 4 bases; nucleotides outside the gene matches: 8. The CDR3 is CASSPGGDPYEQYV. CDR3 bases: TGTGCCAGCAGCCCAGGGGGCGATCCATACGAGCAGTACGTC.

The chain links TRBV19 to TRBJ1-1, with no clear D. V lost 4 bases to trimming and J lost 2 bases, with 11 bases between them. The CDR3 is 14 residues long. Germline values: CDR1 LNHDA, CDR2 SQIVND (reference sequence). CDR3 loop: CASSTGPVNTEAFF. For the CDR3, the DNA is TGTGCCAGTAGTACCGGACCGGTAAACACTGAAGCTTTCTTT.

The J gene is TRBJ1-3, the V gene TRBV5-8, with D unresolved. The ends were cut back, 2 bases at V and 0 bases at J, with 6 bases in the middle. This CDR3 has 14 amino acids. CDR1 is SGHTS, CDR2 YDEGEE, per germline. CDR3 amino acids: CASSLGSSGNTIYF. DNA of the CDR3: TGTGCCAGCAGCTTAGGTAGCTCTGGAAACACCATATATTTT.